A selection of T cell receptor beta chains follows, all from one sample in a study of cytomegalovirus exposure and HLA in healthy donors. Sequenced by immunoSEQ multiplex PCR; TCRdb stores in-frame clones only, minus some. Here the sample spans 120,000 or so clones, 75% to 85% being singletons. Sequencing was done on a sample of PBMCs. Source of these receptors: a man in his forties in good health and CMV-seronegative. Each CDR3 is given without its conserved first and last residue. Each record gives: V gene, J gene, D gene, CDR3 protein. The D gene is left open where the match is weak.

v_call: TRBV7-7
j_call: TRBJ2-1
d_call: .
cdr3_aa: ASSLTLDSSYNEQF

v_call: TRBV4-1
j_call: TRBJ1-2
d_call: .
cdr3_aa: ASSQVDSANYGYT

v_call: TRBV5-1
j_call: TRBJ2-1
d_call: .
cdr3_aa: ASSLATGPRSSYNEQF

v_call: TRBV7-2
j_call: TRBJ2-5
d_call: TRBD2
cdr3_aa: ASSLARTSGSGTQY

v_call: TRBV7-2
j_call: TRBJ1-1
d_call: TRBD1
cdr3_aa: ASSSDRVTF

v_call: TRBV7-2
j_call: TRBJ2-7
d_call: .
cdr3_aa: ASSPPADEQY

v_call: TRBV7-2
j_call: TRBJ2-5
d_call: TRBD2
cdr3_aa: ASSQGREGETQY

v_call: TRBV7-2
j_call: TRBJ2-7
d_call: TRBD2
cdr3_aa: ASRPRVAGSEQY

v_call: TRBV7-6
j_call: TRBJ2-1
d_call: .
cdr3_aa: ASSLRGNEQF

v_call: TRBV6-5
j_call: TRBJ2-7
d_call: .
cdr3_aa: ASRYKTAYEQY

v_call: TRBV4-3
j_call: TRBJ1-2
d_call: .
cdr3_aa: ASSQGYQGLGGGYT

v_call: TRBV6-6
j_call: TRBJ2-1
d_call: .
cdr3_aa: ASSYGAGDYNEQF

v_call: TRBV6-5
j_call: TRBJ2-7
d_call: TRBD2
cdr3_aa: ASTDSGSSEQY

v_call: TRBV10-2
j_call: TRBJ1-1
d_call: TRBD1
cdr3_aa: ASTHRQGGEAF

v_call: TRBV19
j_call: TRBJ1-2
d_call: TRBD1
cdr3_aa: ASSITRQGHGYT

v_call: TRBV2
j_call: TRBJ1-2
d_call: TRBD1
cdr3_aa: AFWTGGAA

v_call: TRBV6-4
j_call: .
d_call: .
cdr3_aa: ASSEQDSYEQY

v_call: TRBV5-8
j_call: TRBJ2-5
d_call: TRBD2
cdr3_aa: ASSSGLAGGQETQY